The rows below give T cell receptor beta chains drawn from one sample of a study of kidney transplant recipient with SARS-CoV-2 infection. Each CDR3 protein is one row after TCRdb ran MiXCR on the reads. Of 200,000 to 250,000 distinct CDR3 sequences in the sample, roughly 26% were seen once. The sample consisted of a blood sample, taken at baseline and on day 111 from a kidney transplant recipient. These receptors all come from a male patient between 25 and 39 years old who had COVID-19 and was a kidney transplant recipient. Some T cells may trace back to the graft donor. The CDR3 runs from the conserved cysteine through the conserved F or W. Each record gives: J gene, D gene, V gene, clone size, CDR3 protein, CDR3 DNA. D genes are given only for firm matches. Clone sizes are given selectively: once, few, many, or a class where the clone is expanded.

J gene: TRBJ1-2; D gene: -; V gene: TRBV25-1; clone size: many; CDR3 protein: CASSGVLELGKTYGYTF; CDR3 DNA: TGTGCCAGCAGTGGTGTGCTAGAACTGGGAAAGACCTATGGCTACACCTTC
J gene: TRBJ2-7; D gene: -; V gene: TRBV18; clone size: many; CDR3 protein: CASSQGQPHGGTYEQYF; CDR3 DNA: TGTGCCAGCTCACAGGGACAGCCCCATGGGGGGACCTACGAGCAGTACTTC
J gene: TRBJ1-2; D gene: -; V gene: TRBV5-4; clone size: -; CDR3 protein: CASRIIVPGKTYGYTF; CDR3 DNA: TGTGCCAGCAGGATCATCGTACCAGGAAAGACCTATGGCTACACCTTC
J gene: TRBJ1-2; D gene: -; V gene: TRBV7-1; clone size: many; CDR3 protein: CASSGADHEGKTYGYTF; CDR3 DNA: TGTGCCAGCAGCGGTGCCGATCACGAGGGAAAGACCTATGGCTACACCTTC
J gene: TRBJ1-5; D gene: -; V gene: TRBV19; clone size: many; CDR3 protein: CASSPPGDRFKPQHF; CDR3 DNA: TGTGCCAGTAGTCCTCCGGGGGACCGGTTTAAGCCCCAGCATTTT
J gene: TRBJ2-1; D gene: -; V gene: TRBV10-2; clone size: -; CDR3 protein: CASRQILGGYNEQFF; CDR3 DNA: TGCGCCAGCAGGCAGATTCTCGGAGGATACAATGAGCAGTTCTTC
J gene: TRBJ2-7; D gene: TRBD2; V gene: TRBV6-5; clone size: many; CDR3 protein: CASRAGLAGVVGQYF; CDR3 DNA: TGTGCCAGCAGGGCCGGCCTAGCGGGAGTAGTAGGGCAGTACTTC
J gene: TRBJ2-1; D gene: -; V gene: TRBV29-1; clone size: many; CDR3 protein: CSVELVNEQFF; CDR3 DNA: TGCAGCGTTGAACTAGTCAATGAGCAGTTCTTC
J gene: TRBJ2-3; D gene: -; V gene: TRBV5-1; clone size: few; CDR3 protein: CASSRTNGLADTQYF; CDR3 DNA: TGCGCCAGCAGCCGGACTAACGGGTTGGCAGATACGCAGTATTTT
J gene: TRBJ1-5; D gene: TRBD1; V gene: TRBV11-2; clone size: many; CDR3 protein: CASSLAGTGNQPQHF; CDR3 DNA: TGTGCCAGCAGCTTGGCCGGGACAGGCAATCAGCCCCAGCATTTT
J gene: TRBJ2-7; D gene: TRBD2; V gene: TRBV28; clone size: many; CDR3 protein: CASSPGLAGVREQYF; CDR3 DNA: TGTGCCAGCAGTCCTGGACTAGCGGGAGTGCGTGAGCAGTACTTC
J gene: TRBJ2-4; D gene: -; V gene: TRBV20-1; clone size: few; CDR3 protein: CSARGRTTNLENIQYF; CDR3 DNA: TGCAGTGCTAGAGGTCGGACAACGAATCTGGAAAACATTCAGTACTTC
J gene: TRBJ2-5; D gene: TRBD2; V gene: TRBV19; clone size: -; CDR3 protein: CASGGARDYQETQYF; CDR3 DNA: TGTGCCAGCGGGGGAGCGAGGGACTATCAAGAGACCCAGTACTTC
J gene: TRBJ2-7; D gene: TRBD1; V gene: TRBV5-1; clone size: many; CDR3 protein: CASSLESGTGAYEQYF; CDR3 DNA: TGCGCCAGCAGCTTGGAGTCCGGGACAGGGGCCTACGAGCAGTACTTC
J gene: TRBJ1-1; D gene: TRBD1; V gene: TRBV20-1; clone size: many; CDR3 protein: CSARDVGLRLTGEDSTEAFF; CDR3 DNA: TGCAGTGCTAGAGATGTGGGCTTACGGCTGACAGGGGAAGATAGCACTGAAGCTTTCTTT
J gene: TRBJ2-2; D gene: -; V gene: TRBV5-1; clone size: -; CDR3 protein: CASSSTLASTLNTGELFF; CDR3 DNA: TGCGCCAGCAGCTCGACCCTAGCGAGTACATTGAACACCGGGGAGCTGTTTTTT
J gene: TRBJ2-3; D gene: TRBD2; V gene: TRBV5-1; clone size: -; CDR3 protein: CAGSPDGASGLTDTQYF; CDR3 DNA: TGCGCCGGCAGCCCAGATGGGGCTAGCGGACTCACAGATACGCAGTATTTT
J gene: TRBJ2-1; D gene: -; V gene: TRBV19; clone size: -; CDR3 protein: CASTAGAWTSEQLF; CDR3 DNA: TGTGCCAGTACAGCCGGCGCCTGGACAAGTGAGCAGCTCTTC
J gene: TRBJ1-1; D gene: -; V gene: TRBV12-3/TRBV12-4; clone size: -; CDR3 protein: CASRRGWALNTEAFF; CDR3 DNA: TGTGCCAGCCGGAGGGGGTGGGCTTTGAACACTGAAGCTTTCTTT
J gene: TRBJ2-3; D gene: -; V gene: TRBV30; clone size: once; CDR3 protein: CAWSVRGDTQCF; CDR3 DNA: TGTGCCTGGAGTGTTCGGGGAGATACGCAGTGTTTT
J gene: TRBJ1-2; D gene: -; V gene: TRBV5-1; clone size: many; CDR3 protein: CASAGTSVRKTYGYTF; CDR3 DNA: TGCGCCAGCGCCGGGACATCGGTTCGAAAGACCTATGGCTACACCTTC
J gene: TRBJ1-2; D gene: -; V gene: TRBV24-1; clone size: many; CDR3 protein: CATEDSNYGYTF; CDR3 DNA: TGTGCCACCGAAGACAGTAACTATGGCTACACCTTC
J gene: TRBJ2-5; D gene: TRBD2; V gene: TRBV20-1; clone size: many; CDR3 protein: CSAGPERENPETQYF; CDR3 DNA: TGCAGTGCTGGGCCAGAGCGGGAGAACCCAGAGACCCAGTACTTC
J gene: TRBJ1-1; D gene: -; V gene: TRBV7-9; clone size: many; CDR3 protein: CASSPGRVEAFF; CDR3 DNA: TGTGCCAGCAGCCCTGGCAGGGTTGAAGCTTTCTTT